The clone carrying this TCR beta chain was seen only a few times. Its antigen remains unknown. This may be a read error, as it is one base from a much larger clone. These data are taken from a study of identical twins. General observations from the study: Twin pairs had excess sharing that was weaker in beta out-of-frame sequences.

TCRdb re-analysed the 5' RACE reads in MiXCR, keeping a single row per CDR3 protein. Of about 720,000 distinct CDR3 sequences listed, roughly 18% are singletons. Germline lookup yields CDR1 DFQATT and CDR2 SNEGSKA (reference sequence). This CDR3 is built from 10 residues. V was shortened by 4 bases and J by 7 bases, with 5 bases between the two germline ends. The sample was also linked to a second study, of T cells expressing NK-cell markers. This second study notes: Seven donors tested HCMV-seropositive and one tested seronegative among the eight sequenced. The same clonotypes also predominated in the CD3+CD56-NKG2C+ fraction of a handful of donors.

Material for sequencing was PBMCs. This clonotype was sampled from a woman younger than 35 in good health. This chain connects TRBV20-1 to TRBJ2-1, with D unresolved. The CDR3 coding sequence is TGCAGTGCTAACGGGAATGAGCAGTTCTTC. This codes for CSANGNEQFF.